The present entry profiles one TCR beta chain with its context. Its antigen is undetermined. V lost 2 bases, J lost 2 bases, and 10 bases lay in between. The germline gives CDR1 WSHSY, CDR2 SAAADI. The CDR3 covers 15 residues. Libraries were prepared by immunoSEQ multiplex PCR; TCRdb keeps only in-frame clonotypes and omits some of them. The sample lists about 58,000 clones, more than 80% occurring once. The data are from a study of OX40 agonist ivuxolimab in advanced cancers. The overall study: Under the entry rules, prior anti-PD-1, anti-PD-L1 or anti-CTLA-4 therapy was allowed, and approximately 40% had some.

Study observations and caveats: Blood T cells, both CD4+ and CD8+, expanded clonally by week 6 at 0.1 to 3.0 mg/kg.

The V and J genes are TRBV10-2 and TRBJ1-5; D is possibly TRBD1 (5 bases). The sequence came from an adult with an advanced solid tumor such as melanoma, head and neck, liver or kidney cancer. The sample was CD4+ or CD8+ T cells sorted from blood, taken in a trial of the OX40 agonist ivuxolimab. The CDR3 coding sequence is TGCGCCAGCAGTGAGGGTCAGGGTGGCAATCAGCCCCAGCATTTT. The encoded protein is CASSEGQGGNQPQHF.